What follows are 26 T cell receptor beta chains derived from one specimen sequenced in a study of blood T cell repertoires in COVID-19. Clones were read by immunoSEQ multiplex PCR, and TCRdb kept only the in-frame ones, dropping some. The sample includes 150,000 to 200,000 clones, around four fifths of them seen just once. Sample: PBMCs or T cells enriched from blood (not recorded which). The receptors were sampled from a woman aged 50 to 60 who had recovered from COVID-19.

The chain employs TRBV7-3 and TRBJ2-2; D is possibly TRBD2 (5 bases). Germline V gene lookup returns CDR1 SGHTA and CDR2 FQGTGA. The CDR3 has 13 residues. Trimming cost V 6 bases and J 5 bases, with 10 bases left between them. The CDR3 region is CASRKPGTGELFF. CDR3 bases: TGTGCCAGCAGAAAGCCGGGGACCGGGGAGCTGTTTTTT.

This sequence joins TRBV9 and TRBJ1-3, with D maybe TRBD1 (6 bases). Germline V gene data show CDR1 as SGDLS and CDR2 as YYNGEE. V lost 0 bases, J lost 0 bases, and 13 bases lay in between. This CDR3 is 17 amino acids long. CDR3 nucleotide sequence: TGTGCCAGCAGCGTAGGGGGGCGCCTTAGCTCTGGAAACACCATATATTTT. It yields the protein CASSVGGRLSSGNTIYF.

The genes are TRBV5-1 and TRBJ1-1; D perhaps matches TRBD1 (6 bases). The CDR3 runs to 14 residues. V gave up 5 bases and J gave up 1 base, with 12 bases separating them. Germline V CDR1 and CDR2: SGHRS, YFSETQ. CDR3 amino acids: CASSGGGPNTEAFF. CDR3 coding DNA: TGCGCCAGCAGTGGGGGCGGACCGAACACTGAAGCTTTCTTT. The variable domain in full, with the rest retrieved from reference TRBV5-1 and TRBJ1-1, is KAGVTQTPRYLIKTRGQQVTLSCSPISGHRSVSWYQQTPGQGLQFLFEYFSETQRNKGNFPGRFSGRQFSNSRSEMNVSTLELGDSALYLCASSGGGPNTEAFFGQGTRLTVV.

The CDR3 region has the DNA TGTGCCAGCAGCTTGAAGACAGGGGGAGGAAACACCATATATTTT. Protein product: CASSLKTGGGNTIYF. The gene calls are TRBV5-6 and TRBJ1-3; 9 bases align to TRBD1. J was trimmed by 4 bases and V by 1 base; bases with no gene match: 3. This CDR3 has 15 amino acids. The germline V gene has CDR1 SGHDT and CDR2 YYEEEE. Complete variable domain (other parts from reference TRBV5-6 and TRBJ1-3): DAGVTQSPTHLIKTRGQQVTLRCSPKSGHDTVSWYQQALGQGPQFIFQYYEEEERQRGNFPDRFSGHQFPNYSSELNVNALLLGDSALYLCASSLKTGGGNTIYFGEGSWLTVV.

This chain links TRBV7-2 with TRBJ1-6; 7 bases line up with TRBD1. This CDR3 is 15 amino acids long. The germline gives CDR1 SGHTA, CDR2 FQGNSA. Trimming at V came to 4 bases and at J to 10 bases, leaving 10 bases not matched to a gene. CDR3 region: CASSSRAGGQSPLHF. CDR3 nucleotides: TGTGCCAGCAGCTCTCGCGCAGGGGGGCAATCACCCCTCCACTTT. Based on the CDR3 plus reference TRBV7-2 and TRBJ1-6, the full variable domain is GAGVSQSPSNKVTEKGKDVELRCDPISGHTALYWYRQSLGQGLEFLIYFQGNSAPDKSGLPSDRFSAERTGGSVSTLTIQRTQQEDSAVYLCASSSRAGGQSPLHFGNGTRLTVT.

This clone was seen once. The V and J genes are TRBV28 and TRBJ1-4, with 7 bases fitting TRBD1. The CDR3 sequence is 15 residues long. V was clipped by 5 bases and J by 2 bases; unmatched bases: 5. The V gene's germline CDR1 is MDHEN and CDR2 SYDVKM. CDR3 nucleotides: TGTGCCAGCAGTCTCCACAGGGGCACTAATGAAAAACTGTTTTTT. It is translated as CASSLHRGTNEKLFF.

The rearrangement links TRBV5-6 to TRBJ2-1; TRBD1 aligns across 10 bases. From germline, CDR1 is SGHDT and CDR2 YYEEEE. Germline trimming cut 3 bases from V and 6 bases from J; bases unmatched to any gene: 3. The CDR3 extends over 14 amino acids. Here the CDR3 DNA reads TGTGCCAGCAGCTACCGGGACAGGGGCAATGAGCAGTTCTTC. It is translated as CASSYRDRGNEQFF.

V and J are TRBV6-6 and TRBJ2-1; D is unresolved. The CDR3 extends over 12 amino acids. Trimming shortened V by 5 bases and J by 4 bases, and 6 bases separated the two germline ends. Looked up from germline, CDR1 is MNHNY and CDR2 is SVGAGI (reference sequence). This CDR3 reads CASSLVYNEQFF. DNA of the CDR3: TGTGCCAGCAGTCTAGTGTACAATGAGCAGTTCTTC.

The J gene is TRBJ1-1, the V gene TRBV7-2; no definite D call. V dropped 0 bases and J dropped 2 bases, with 7 bases sitting between them. CDR1 and CDR2 (germline): SGHTA, FQGNSA. This CDR3 has 14 residues. CDR3 protein: CASSLALENTEAFF. DNA of the CDR3: TGTGCCAGCAGCTTAGCGCTAGAAAACACTGAAGCTTTCTTT.

The table lists this clone with a count of one. The chain combines TRBV12-3 or TRBV12-4 with TRBJ1-6; 9 bases line up with TRBD1. The CDR3 totals 13 residues. J gave up 10 bases and V 6 bases, and 4 bases lay outside the gene matches. The CDR3 protein is CASRGTGRSPLHF. DNA for the CDR3: TGTGCCAGCAGGGGGACAGGGAGGTCACCCCTCCACTTT.

The chain joins TRBV5-1 to TRBJ1-2, with a possible D match to TRBD1 (5 bases). Germline V CDR1 and CDR2: SGHRS, YFSETQ. V lost 2 bases to trimming and J lost 2 bases, with 10 bases between them. The CDR3 runs 14 residues. CDR3 protein: CASSLGHINYGYTF. The DNA of the CDR3 is TGCGCCAGCAGCTTAGGACACATCAACTATGGCTACACCTTC.

The chain uses TRBV12-3 or TRBV12-4 and TRBJ1-1; possibly TRBD1 for D (6 bases). The CDR3 contains 13 residues. Trimming cost V 6 bases and J 3 bases, with 11 bases left between them. The CDR3 loop reads CASSPGAYTEAFF. DNA for the CDR3: TGTGCCAGCAGCCCAGGGGCGTACACTGAAGCTTTCTTT.

There are a few counts of this clone. J is TRBJ1-6 and V is TRBV5-4; D might be TRBD1 (6 bases). The germline V and J ends were trimmed by 4 bases and 9 bases, with 17 bases remaining between them. The length of the CDR3 is 15 residues. The V gene's germline CDR1 is SGHNT and CDR2 YYREEE (reference sequence). The CDR3 DNA reads TGTGCCAGCAGCCTTACTAGGGGGTACCCTTCACCCCTCCACTTT. This gives the protein CASSLTRGYPSPLHF.

The chain joins TRBV11-2 to TRBJ1-3; weak D call: TRBD1 (6 bases). The V and J ends lost 3 bases and 0 bases respectively, with 9 bases between them. CDR1 is SGHAT, CDR2 FQNNGV, per germline. The length of the CDR3 is 15 residues. The chain's CDR3 is CASSFGQSSGNTIYF. Written as DNA, the CDR3 is TGTGCCAGCAGCTTTGGACAGTCCTCTGGAAACACCATATATTTT.

The genes are TRBV25-1 and TRBJ2-3; 7 positions agree with TRBD2. The CDR3 runs 16 residues. V was clipped by 3 bases and J by 6 bases; unmatched bases: 12. The V gene's germline CDR1 is MGHDK and CDR2 SYGVNS. The CDR3 region is CASSDTAGASLDTQYF. Written as DNA, the CDR3 is TGTGCCAGCAGTGATACGGCGGGAGCCTCCCTGGATACGCAGTATTTT.

This clone was counted a few times. The gene calls are TRBV19 and TRBJ1-4, with D perhaps TRBD1 (6 bases). The CDR3 sequence is 12 residues long. V gave up 9 bases and J gave up 8 bases, with 13 bases separating them. Per germline, CDR1 LNHDA and CDR2 SQIVND (reference sequence). The CDR3 sequence: CASNRVGEKLFF. DNA for the CDR3: TGTGCCAGCAACAGGGTTGGCGAAAAACTGTTTTTT.

This sequence joins TRBV2 and TRBJ1-2, with 7 bases that match TRBD1. The J segment lost 0 bases and the V segment lost 6 bases, leaving 7 bases of the junction unmatched. The germline gives CDR1 SNHLY, CDR2 FYNNEI. There are 15 residues in the CDR3. The CDR3 nucleotides read TGTGCCAGCAGCAGGGGGGACACAGCTAACTATGGCTACACCTTC. It translates to CASSRGDTANYGYTF.

V gene TRBV3-1 (or the pseudogene TRBV3-2) combines with J gene TRBJ2-7; TRBD2 matches at 13 bases. The V gene end was trimmed by 1 base and the J gene end by 12 bases; junction bases not matched to a gene: 3. Germline V lookup: CDR1 LGHDT, CDR2 YNNKEL (reference sequence). This CDR3 comprises 13 residues. The CDR3 DNA follows: TGTGCCAGCAGCCAAGGTGGACTAGCGGGGGCGTACTTC. Protein: CASSQGGLAGAYF.

CDR3 nucleotide sequence: TGCGCCAGCAGCTTGGGAGCGGGTGATGGCTACACCTTC. Amino acids: CASSLGAGDGYTF. This chain uses TRBV5-1 with TRBJ1-2; D remains unclear. With 0 bases removed from V and 6 bases from J, the gap between germline ends came to 9 bases. This CDR3 contains 13 residues. Germline V CDR1 and CDR2: SGHRS, YFSETQ.

The chain employs TRBV7-8 and TRBJ2-1; 11 bases are shared with TRBD2. The V gene's germline CDR1 is SGHVS and CDR2 FQNEAQ. The trim removed 5 bases at V and 4 bases at J, leaving 4 bases unmatched. The CDR3 is made up of 15 amino acids. CDR3 coding DNA: TGTGCCAGCAGCCGAACTAGCGGGGGTTACAATGAGCAGTTCTTC. Amino acids: CASSRTSGGYNEQFF. Complete variable domain (other parts from reference TRBV7-8 and TRBJ2-1): GAGVSQSPRYKVAKRGQDVALRCDPISGHVSLFWYQQALGQGPEFLTYFQNEAQLDKSGLPSDRFFAERPEGSVSTLKIQRTQQEDSAVYLCASSRTSGGYNEQFFGPGTRLTVL.

The rearrangement links TRBV25-1 to TRBJ2-7; 9 bases agree with TRBD2. Losses at the gene ends were 4 bases for V and 6 bases for J; bases not matched to a gene: 7. This CDR3 is 14 amino acids long. The germline V gene encodes CDR1 MGHDK and CDR2 SYGVNS. CDR3 sequence (DNA): TGTGCCAGCAGTGCGGGACTAGCTCCCTCCGAGCAGTACTTC. It translates to CASSAGLAPSEQYF.

The rearrangement uses TRBV21-1 and TRBJ1-2. TRBV21-1 is classified as a pseudogene. CDR3 length equals 11 residues. CDR3 sequence: CASSALHGYTF. The CDR3 DNA reads as TGTGCCAGCAGCGCGCTGCATGGCTACACCTTC.

This clone was counted once. The chain recombines TRBV7-2 with TRBJ2-1, with D possibly matching TRBD2 (6 bases). Trimming took off 1 base at V and 12 bases at J, with 13 bases between the two ends. This CDR3 has 13 amino acids. Germline values: CDR1 SGHTA, CDR2 FQGNSA. The CDR3 DNA reads TGTGCCAGCAGCTTAGACTCCGGGACTCTGCAGTTCTTC. Protein product: CASSLDSGTLQFF.

This chain joins TRBV7-2 and TRBJ2-3; TRBD2 matches at 13 bases. The CDR3 sequence is 14 residues long. With V trimmed by 8 bases and J by 2 bases, 1 base remained unmatched. Germline CDR1 and CDR2: SGHTA and FQGNSA. This CDR3 is CASGLAGDTDTQYF. The DNA of the CDR3 is TGTGCCAGCGGACTAGCGGGGGACACAGATACGCAGTATTTT.

This clone was recorded once. The chain links TRBV14 to TRBJ2-1; maybe TRBD2 (5 bases). V dropped 1 base and J dropped 10 bases, with 17 bases sitting between them. Per germline, CDR1 SGHDN and CDR2 FVKESK. This CDR3 has 15 residues. The CDR3 here is CASSQVTAGSPEQFF. The CDR3 DNA reads as TGTGCCAGCAGCCAAGTGACGGCGGGTTCCCCCGAGCAGTTCTTC.

The CDR3 DNA follows: TGTGCCAGCAGCTTGTGGGTAGCGGGAGTAAGTTCCTACAATGAGCAGTTCTTC. This encodes CASSLWVAGVSSYNEQFF. J is TRBJ2-1 and V is TRBV5-6; 9 bases line up with TRBD2. J was trimmed by 1 base and V by 1 base; bases with no gene match: 9. CDR3 length equals 18 residues. The V gene's germline CDR1 is SGHDT and CDR2 YYEEEE.